Following are 2 T cell receptor beta chains from one sample sequenced in a study of blood T cell repertoires in COVID-19. Sequencing used immunoSEQ multiplex PCR; TCRdb keeps in-frame clones, though not all of them. The table shows 250,000 to 350,000 clones, with roughly 85% occurring only once. Sequences were obtained from PBMCs or T cells enriched from blood (not recorded which). Receptor source: a middle-aged woman who had recovered from COVID-19.

V and J are TRBV9 and TRBJ2-7; 8 bases agree with TRBD1. Trimming removed 2 bases from V and 3 bases from J; junction bases left unmatched: 7. This CDR3 spans 15 amino acids. Germline V gene data show CDR1 as SGDLS and CDR2 as YYNGEE. CDR3 DNA sequence: TGTGCCAGCAGCGTTGAGGGGACAGGCAGCTACGAGCAGTACTTC. Translated: CASSVEGTGSYEQYF.

This sequence joins TRBV6-5 and TRBJ2-7; 9 nucleotides align to TRBD2. The CDR3 consists of 13 residues. With 7 bases clipped from V and 3 bases from J, the junction kept 4 bases outside the gene matches. Germline V gene lookup returns CDR1 MNHEY and CDR2 SVGAGI. CDR3 nucleotides: TGTGCCAGCACGGCTAGCGGGATCTACGAGCAGTACTTC. It encodes CASTASGIYEQYF.